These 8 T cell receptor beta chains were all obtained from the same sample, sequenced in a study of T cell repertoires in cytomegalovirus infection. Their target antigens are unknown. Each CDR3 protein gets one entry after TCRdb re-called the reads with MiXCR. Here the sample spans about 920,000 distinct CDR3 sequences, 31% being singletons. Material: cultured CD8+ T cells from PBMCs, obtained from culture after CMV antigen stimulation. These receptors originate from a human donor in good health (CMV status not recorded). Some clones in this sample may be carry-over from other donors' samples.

CDR3 region: CASSHPRDKSLYGYTF. In nucleotides, the CDR3 is TGCGCCAGCAGCCATCCCCGGGACAAGAGTCTCTATGGCTACACCTTC. J is TRBJ1-2 and V is TRBV4-1; tentatively, D is TRBD1 (6 bases). There are 16 residues in the CDR3. CDR1 is MGHRA, CDR2 YSYEKL, per germline. Trimming took off 3 bases at V and 4 bases at J, with 18 bases between the two ends.

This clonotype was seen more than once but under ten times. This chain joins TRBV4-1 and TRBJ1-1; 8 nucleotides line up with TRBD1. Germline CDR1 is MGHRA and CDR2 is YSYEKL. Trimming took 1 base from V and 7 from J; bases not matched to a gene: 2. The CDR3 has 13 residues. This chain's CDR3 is CASSQVQGGEAFF. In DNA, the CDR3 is TGCGCCAGCAGCCAAGTACAGGGGGGTGAAGCTTTCTTT.

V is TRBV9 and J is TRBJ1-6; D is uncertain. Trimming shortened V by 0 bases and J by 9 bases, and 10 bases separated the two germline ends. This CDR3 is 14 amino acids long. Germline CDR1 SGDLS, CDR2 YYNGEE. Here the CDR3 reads CASSVGLGGSPLHF. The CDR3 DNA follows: TGTGCCAGCAGCGTAGGTCTCGGCGGTTCACCCCTCCACTTT.

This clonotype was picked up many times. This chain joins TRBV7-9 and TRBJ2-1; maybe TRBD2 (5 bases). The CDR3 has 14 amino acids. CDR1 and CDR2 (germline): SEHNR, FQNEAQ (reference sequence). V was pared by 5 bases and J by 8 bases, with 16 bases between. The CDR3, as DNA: TGTGCCAGCAGCCCAGAAACGAGGGTTGATGAGCAGTTCTTC. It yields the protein CASSPETRVDEQFF.

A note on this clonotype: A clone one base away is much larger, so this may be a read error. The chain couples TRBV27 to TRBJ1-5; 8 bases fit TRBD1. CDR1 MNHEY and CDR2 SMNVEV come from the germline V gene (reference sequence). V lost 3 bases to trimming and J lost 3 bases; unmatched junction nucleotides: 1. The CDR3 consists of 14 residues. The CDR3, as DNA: TGTGCCAGCAGTTTTCAGGGGGCCAATCAGCCCCAGCATTTT. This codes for CASSFQGANQPQHF.

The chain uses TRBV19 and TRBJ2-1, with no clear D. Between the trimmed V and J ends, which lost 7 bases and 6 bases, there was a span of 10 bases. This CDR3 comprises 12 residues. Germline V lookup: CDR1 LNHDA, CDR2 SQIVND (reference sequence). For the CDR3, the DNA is TGTGCCAGTATAGGGTATGGCAATGAGCAGTTCTTC. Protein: CASIGYGNEQFF.

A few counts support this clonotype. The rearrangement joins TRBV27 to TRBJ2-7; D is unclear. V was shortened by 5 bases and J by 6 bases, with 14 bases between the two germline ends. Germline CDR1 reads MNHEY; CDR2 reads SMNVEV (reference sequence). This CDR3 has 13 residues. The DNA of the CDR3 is TGTGCCAGCAGTCCATCTTTATCTTTCGAGCAGTACTTC. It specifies CASSPSLSFEQYF.

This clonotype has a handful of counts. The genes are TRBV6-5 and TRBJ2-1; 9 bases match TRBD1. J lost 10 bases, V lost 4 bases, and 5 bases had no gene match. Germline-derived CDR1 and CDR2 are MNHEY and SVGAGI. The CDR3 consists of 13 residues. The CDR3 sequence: CASSFTDRGEQFF. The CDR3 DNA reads TGTGCCAGCAGTTTTACGGACAGGGGCGAGCAGTTCTTC.